This TCR beta chain was observed in a study of blood T cell repertoires in COVID-19. Study-level information: Sources were T cells, B-cell-depleted T cells, or PBMCs; the material itself was cDNA or gDNA.

Original handling: Estimation of nucleated cell counts was performed using reference gene primer amplification. Method: immunoSEQ multiplex PCR; TCRdb's copy keeps in-frame clones and lacks some. V and J calls and clone size are given by that table; D and trimming were obtained from the DNA. Among about 98,000 clones listed, about 85% were seen once. The V gene's germline CDR1 is DFQATT and CDR2 SNEGSKA (reference sequence). The CDR3 runs to 11 residues. J lost 8 bases, V lost 3 bases, and 2 bases had no gene match. The sample was peripheral blood. The receptor's source is a man between 65 and 85 years old with acute or convalescent COVID-19. V and J are TRBV20-1 and TRBJ1-2; 8 positions match TRBD1. The CDR3 nucleotides read TGCAGTGCTAGGGCAGGGGGCGGCTACACCTTC. Translated, it gives CSARAGGGYTF.